Presented here are 8 T cell receptor beta chains from one specimen sequenced in a study of blood T cell repertoires in COVID-19. This table comes from immunoSEQ multiplex PCR, and its TCRdb copy is limited to in-frame clones, with some not included. The table has roughly 250,000 clones, about 70% seen once; the top ten hold 2.5% to 4%. The sequenced sample was peripheral blood. These receptors were obtained from a woman older than 75 with acute or convalescent COVID-19.

V and J are TRBV6-6 and TRBJ2-2; 9 bases fit TRBD2. Germline CDR1 and CDR2: MNHNY and SVGAGI (reference sequence). V gave up 5 bases and J gave up 7 bases; unmatched junction bases: 8. This CDR3 contains 15 residues. CDR3 DNA: TGTGCCAGCAGTATGGCGGGGGGGCGTGTCGGGGAGCTGTTTTTT. Amino acid sequence: CASSMAGGRVGELFF.

The chain joins TRBV10-2 to TRBJ1-1; a possible D gene is TRBD1 (5 bases). This CDR3 has 13 amino acids. Per the germline V gene, CDR1 is WSHSY and CDR2 is SAAADI. Trimming took off 7 bases at V and 3 bases at J, with 12 bases between the two ends. The CDR3 protein is CASMSLRDTEAFF. The CDR3 DNA reads as TGCGCCAGCATGTCGCTCAGGGACACTGAAGCTTTCTTT.

The chain uses TRBV5-1 and TRBJ1-1; 7 nucleotides line up with TRBD1. Trimming took 0 bases from V and 1 from J; bases not matched to a gene: 6. The CDR3 extends over 16 amino acids. CDR1 is SGHRS, CDR2 YFSETQ, per germline. CDR3 sequence (DNA): TGCGCCAGCAGCTTGGGGTCAGGGGGAAGGAACACTGAAGCTTTCTTT. The encoded protein is CASSLGSGGRNTEAFF. The full variable domain, with the rest looked up from reference TRBV5-1 and TRBJ1-1, is KAGVTQTPRYLIKTRGQQVTLSCSPISGHRSVSWYQQTPGQGLQFLFEYFSETQRNKGNFPGRFSGRQFSNSRSEMNVSTLELGDSALYLCASSLGSGGRNTEAFFGQGTRLTVV.

This clone was observed once. The chain links TRBV7-9 to TRBJ2-4; 11 nucleotides match TRBD2. Germline loops: CDR1 SEHNR, CDR2 FQNEAQ (reference sequence). This CDR3 comprises 18 residues. J lost 5 bases, V lost 0 bases, and 9 bases had no gene match. DNA of the CDR3: TGTGCCAGCAGCTTAGCAGGAATAGCGGGAGGGCCCCAAAACATTCAGTACTTC. Translated, it gives CASSLAGIAGGPQNIQYF.

The chain combines TRBV4-1 with TRBJ2-5; 9 bases map to TRBD2. The CDR3 runs to 18 residues. V dropped 1 base and J dropped 1; count of bases not matched to a gene: 10. CDR1 and CDR2 from the germline V gene are MGHRA and YSYEKL. In DNA form, the CDR3 reads TGCGCCAGCAGCCAAGGCCCTTTGGTGACTAGCGGCCAAGAGACCCAGTACTTC. This encodes CASSQGPLVTSGQETQYF.

The chain carries TRBV5-1 and TRBJ1-3; maybe TRBD1 (6 bases). V gave up 1 base and J gave up 0 bases, with 11 bases separating them. The CDR3 has 16 residues. Germline CDR1 and CDR2: SGHRS and YFSETQ. CDR3 sequence (DNA): TGCGCCAGCAGCTTGCTGGGGGCGAACTCTGGAAACACCATATATTTT. This codes for CASSLLGANSGNTIYF.

The DNA for the CDR3 is TGTGCCAGCAGCTTAGGATTAGCGGGATTCACAGATACGCAGTATTTT. Its translation: CASSLGLAGFTDTQYF. The chain links TRBV11-3 to TRBJ2-3; 8 bases map to TRBD2. Germline V gives CDR1 SGHNT, CDR2 YENEEA. CDR3 length equals 16 residues. With 1 base clipped from V and 2 bases from J, the junction kept 5 bases outside the gene matches.

This rearrangement joins TRBV2 to TRBJ1-1; 8 bases align to TRBD1. The CDR3 sequence is 14 residues long. J was trimmed by 5 bases and V by 6 bases; bases with no gene match: 8. CDR1 and CDR2 (germline): SNHLY, FYNNEI. Here the CDR3 DNA reads TGTGCCAGCAGACCCCGACAGGGGAGGACTGAAGCTTTCTTT. The encoded protein is CASRPRQGRTEAFF. The full variable domain, with the rest looked up from reference TRBV2 and TRBJ1-1, is EPEVTQTPSHQVTQMGQEVILRCVPISNHLYFYWYRQILGQKVEFLVSFYNNEISEKSEIFDDQFSVERPDGSNFTLKIRSTKLEDSAMYFCASRPRQGRTEAFFGQGTRLTVV.